These T cell receptor beta chains were read from a single sample in a study of Graves' ophthalmopathy and Graves' hyperthyroidism. TCRdb re-called the multiplex PCR reads through MiXCR, storing one row per CDR3 protein. The sample lists some 240,000 distinct CDR3 sequences; around 50% were seen once. Source material: peripheral blood. These receptors originate from an adult man with Graves' ophthalmopathy. Each CDR3 is given with its conserved first and last residue.

v_call	j_call	cdr3_aa
TRBV7-2	TRBJ2-3	CASSSGTGTDTQYF
TRBV12-3/TRBV12-4	TRBJ1-1	CASSSQGPEAFF
TRBV19	TRBJ1-2	CASRKQPNYGYTF
TRBV7-3	TRBJ1-2	CASSSRDRDPYGYTF
TRBV20-1	TRBJ1-5	CSARPTGLRSNQPQHF
TRBV20-1	TRBJ1-4	CSARDWQGDEKLFF
TRBV7-3	TRBJ1-4	CASSQGQGQTNEKLFF
TRBV6-6	TRBJ1-2	CASSHLQGKIFGYTF
TRBV29-1	TRBJ1-5	CSVASGYSNQPQHF
TRBV5-1	TRBJ1-2	CASSFSAASDRPDRYTF
TRBV5-5	TRBJ1-1	CASSQGMNTEAFF
TRBV7-2	TRBJ2-5	CASSLRLAGNQETQYF
TRBV9	TRBJ2-5	CASSPGLHNLGGETQYF
TRBV24-1	TRBJ2-6	CATSESHSARRSGANVLTF
TRBV2	TRBJ1-5	CASSQGGQGNQPQHF
TRBV7-9	TRBJ1-1	CASSLAPTEEAFF
TRBV20-1	-	CSARDIKVTSGGNEQFF
TRBV28	TRBJ1-5	CASSRGQGYQPQHF
TRBV5-1	TRBJ2-7	CASSSSPGTEERQYF
TRBV6-2/TRBV6-3	TRBJ2-7	CASRGNGDEQYF
TRBV20-1	TRBJ2-5	CSARTSGAQETQYF
TRBV11-2	TRBJ2-2	CASRSMGQSTGELFF
TRBV10-3	TRBJ1-2	CAMRNSGTVDYGYTF
TRBV12-3/TRBV12-4	TRBJ1-2	CASSQDLIVSGYTF
TRBV7-2	TRBJ1-2	CASSYGQLEGDTF
TRBV11-1	TRBJ2-7	CASSLRGGGEQYF
TRBV2	TRBJ1-1	CAAVQGALGNTEAFF
TRBV7-9	TRBJ2-7	CASSSGTSGNEQYF
TRBV20-1	TRBJ2-5	CSAREGQYQETQYF
TRBV10-3	TRBJ1-4	CAISEADINEKLFF
TRBV4-1	TRBJ1-4	CASSQGAGGSEKLFF
TRBV10-3	TRBJ1-2	CAISEGQGDGYTF
TRBV7-6	TRBJ2-7	CASSIQGYEQYF
TRBV7-8	TRBJ2-7	CASTGGGQLYEQYF
TRBV2	TRBJ2-5	CASSGGIAGGRETQYF
TRBV20-1	TRBJ1-1	CSASSRLNEAFF
TRBV7-9	TRBJ2-7	CASSLEGTVYF
TRBV2	TRBJ1-1	CASSPDRGYTEAFF
TRBV9	TRBJ1-5	CASSLTGHYQPQHF
TRBV11-3	TRBJ2-5	CASSLTGTEVLVETQYF
TRBV15	TRBJ1-1	CATGRGKGPFTEAFF